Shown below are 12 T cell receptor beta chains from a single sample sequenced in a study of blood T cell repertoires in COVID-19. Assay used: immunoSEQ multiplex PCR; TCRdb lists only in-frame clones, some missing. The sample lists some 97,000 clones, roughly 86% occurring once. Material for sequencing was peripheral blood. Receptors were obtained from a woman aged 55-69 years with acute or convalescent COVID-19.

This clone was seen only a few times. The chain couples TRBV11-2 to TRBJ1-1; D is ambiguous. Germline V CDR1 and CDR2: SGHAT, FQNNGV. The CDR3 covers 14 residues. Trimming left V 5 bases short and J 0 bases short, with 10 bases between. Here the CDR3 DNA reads TGTGCCAGCAGCGTGGGCCTGTTGAACACTGAAGCTTTCTTT. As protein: CASSVGLLNTEAFF.

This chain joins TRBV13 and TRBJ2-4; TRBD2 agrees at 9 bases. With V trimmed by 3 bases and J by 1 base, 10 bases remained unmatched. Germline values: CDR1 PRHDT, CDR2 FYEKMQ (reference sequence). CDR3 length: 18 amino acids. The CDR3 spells CASSFPTSGWGAKNIQYF. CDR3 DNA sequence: TGTGCCAGCAGCTTCCCTACTAGCGGGTGGGGGGCCAAAAACATTCAGTACTTC.

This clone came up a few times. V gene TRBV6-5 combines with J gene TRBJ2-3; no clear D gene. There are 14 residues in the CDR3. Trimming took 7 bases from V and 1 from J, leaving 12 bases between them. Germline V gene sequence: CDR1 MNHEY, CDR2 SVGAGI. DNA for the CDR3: TGTGCCAGCACCCCCCAGCAGGGCACAGATACGCAGTATTTT. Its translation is CASTPQQGTDTQYF.

CDR3 residues: CASSPITSSIEQFF. In DNA, the CDR3 is TGCGCCAGCAGCCCAATCACTAGTAGCATTGAGCAGTTCTTC. This chain connects TRBV5-1 to TRBJ2-1, with D possibly matching TRBD2 (5 bases). This CDR3 is 14 amino acids long. The germline V and J ends were trimmed by 4 bases and 9 bases, with 17 bases remaining between them. Germline V gives CDR1 SGHRS, CDR2 YFSETQ.

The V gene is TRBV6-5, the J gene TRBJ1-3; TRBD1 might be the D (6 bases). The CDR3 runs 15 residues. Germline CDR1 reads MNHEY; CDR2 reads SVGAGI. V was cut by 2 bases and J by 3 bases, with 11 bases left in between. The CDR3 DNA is TGTGCCAGCAGTTACAGTTCAGGGGTTGGAAACACCATATATTTT. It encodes CASSYSSGVGNTIYF.

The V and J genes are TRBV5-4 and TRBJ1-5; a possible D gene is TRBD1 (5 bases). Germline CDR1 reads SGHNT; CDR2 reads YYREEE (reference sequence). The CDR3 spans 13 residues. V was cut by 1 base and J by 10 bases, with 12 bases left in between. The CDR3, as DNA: TGTGCCAGCAGCTTGCAGGGTTCGGAACCCCAGCATTTT. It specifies CASSLQGSEPQHF.

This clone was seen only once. CDR3 protein: CASGLLNSPLHF. The CDR3 nucleotides read TGTGCCAGCGGCTTACTAAATTCACCCCTCCACTTT. The chain employs TRBV28 and TRBJ1-6; D not resolved. Germline CDR1 reads MDHEN; CDR2 reads SYDVKM. The V end lost 8 bases, the J end lost 7 bases, and 9 bases lay between the germline ends. The CDR3 runs to 12 residues.

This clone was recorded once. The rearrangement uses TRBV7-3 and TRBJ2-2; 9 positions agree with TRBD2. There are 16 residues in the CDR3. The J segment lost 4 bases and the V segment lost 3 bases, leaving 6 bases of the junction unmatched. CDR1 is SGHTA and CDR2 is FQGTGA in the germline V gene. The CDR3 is CASSLIAGEVTGELFF. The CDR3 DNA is TGTGCCAGCAGCTTGATAGCGGGAGAGGTCACCGGGGAGCTGTTTTTT.

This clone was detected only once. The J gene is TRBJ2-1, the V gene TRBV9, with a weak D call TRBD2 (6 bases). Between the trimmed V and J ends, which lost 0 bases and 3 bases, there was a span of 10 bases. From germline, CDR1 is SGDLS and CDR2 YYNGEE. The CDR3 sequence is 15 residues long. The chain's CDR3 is CASSVAGVGYNEQFF. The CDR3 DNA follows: TGTGCCAGCAGCGTAGCGGGAGTGGGCTACAATGAGCAGTTCTTC.

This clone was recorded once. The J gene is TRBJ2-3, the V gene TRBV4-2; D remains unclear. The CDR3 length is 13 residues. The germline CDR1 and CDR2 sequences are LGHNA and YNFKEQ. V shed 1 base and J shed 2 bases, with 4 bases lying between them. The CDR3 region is CASSQAYTDTQYF. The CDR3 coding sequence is TGTGCCAGCAGCCAAGCTTACACAGATACGCAGTATTTT.

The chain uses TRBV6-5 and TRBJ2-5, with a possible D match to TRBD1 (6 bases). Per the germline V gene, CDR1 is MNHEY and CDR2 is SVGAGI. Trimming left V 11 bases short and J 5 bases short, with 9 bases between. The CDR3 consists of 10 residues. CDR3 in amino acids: CAGGRETQYF. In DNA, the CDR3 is TGTGCCGGGGGCAGGGAGACCCAGTACTTC.

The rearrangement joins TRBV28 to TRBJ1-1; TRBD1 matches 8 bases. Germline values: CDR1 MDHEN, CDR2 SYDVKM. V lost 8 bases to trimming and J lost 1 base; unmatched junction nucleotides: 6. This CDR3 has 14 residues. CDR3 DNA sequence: TGTGCCAGCTCAGGGGGCCCGGGGAACACTGAAGCTTTCTTT. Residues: CASSGGPGNTEAFF.